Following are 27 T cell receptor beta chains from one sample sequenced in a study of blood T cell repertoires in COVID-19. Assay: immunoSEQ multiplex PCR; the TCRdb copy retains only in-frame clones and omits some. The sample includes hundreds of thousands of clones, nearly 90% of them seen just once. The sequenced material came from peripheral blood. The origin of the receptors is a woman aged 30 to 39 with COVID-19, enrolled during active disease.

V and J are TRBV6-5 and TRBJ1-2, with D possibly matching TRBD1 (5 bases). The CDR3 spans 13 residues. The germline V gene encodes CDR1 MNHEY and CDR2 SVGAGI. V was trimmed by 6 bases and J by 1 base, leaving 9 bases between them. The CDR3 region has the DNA TGTGCCAGCAGCGGGGGTAATAACTATGGCTACACCTTC. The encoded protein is CASSGGNNYGYTF.

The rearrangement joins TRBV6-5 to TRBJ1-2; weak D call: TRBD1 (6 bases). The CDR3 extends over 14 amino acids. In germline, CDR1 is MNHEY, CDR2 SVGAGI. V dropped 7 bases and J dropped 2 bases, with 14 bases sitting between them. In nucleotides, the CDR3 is TGTGCCAGCACCCCACGGGGGGGCAACTATGGCTACACCTTC. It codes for CASTPRGGNYGYTF.

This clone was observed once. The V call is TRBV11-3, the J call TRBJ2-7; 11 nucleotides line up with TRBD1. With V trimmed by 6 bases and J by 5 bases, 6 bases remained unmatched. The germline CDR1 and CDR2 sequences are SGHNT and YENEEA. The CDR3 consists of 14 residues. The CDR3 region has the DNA TGTGCCAGCAGAACCGGGACAGGGGGTAACGAGCAGTACTTC. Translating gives CASRTGTGGNEQYF.

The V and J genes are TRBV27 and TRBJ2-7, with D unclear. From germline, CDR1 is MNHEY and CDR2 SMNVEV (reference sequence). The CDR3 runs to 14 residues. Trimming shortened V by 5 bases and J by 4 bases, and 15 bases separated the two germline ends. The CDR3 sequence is CASSRPDGLYEQYF. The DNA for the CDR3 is TGTGCCAGCAGTAGACCTGATGGGCTTTACGAGCAGTACTTC.

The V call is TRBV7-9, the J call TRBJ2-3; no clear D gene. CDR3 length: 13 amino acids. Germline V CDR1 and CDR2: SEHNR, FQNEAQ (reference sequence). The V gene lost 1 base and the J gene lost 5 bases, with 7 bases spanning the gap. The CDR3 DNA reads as TGTGCCAGCAGCTTAGGTCCGGTAGATACGCAGTATTTT. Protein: CASSLGPVDTQYF.

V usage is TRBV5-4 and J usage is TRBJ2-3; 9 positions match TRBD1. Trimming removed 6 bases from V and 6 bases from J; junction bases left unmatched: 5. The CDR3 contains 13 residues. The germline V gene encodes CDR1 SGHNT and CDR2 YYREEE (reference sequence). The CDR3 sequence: CASTQTGGDTQYF. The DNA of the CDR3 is TGTGCCAGCACCCAGACAGGGGGGGATACGCAGTATTTT.

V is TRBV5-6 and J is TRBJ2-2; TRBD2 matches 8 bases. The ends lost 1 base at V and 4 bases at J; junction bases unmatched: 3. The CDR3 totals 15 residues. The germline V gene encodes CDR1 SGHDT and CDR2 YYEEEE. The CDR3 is CASSLKTSGTGELFF. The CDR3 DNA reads TGTGCCAGCAGCTTGAAAACTAGCGGCACCGGGGAGCTGTTTTTT. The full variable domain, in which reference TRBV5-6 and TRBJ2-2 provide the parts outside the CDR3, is DAGVTQSPTHLIKTRGQQVTLRCSPKSGHDTVSWYQQALGQGPQFIFQYYEEEERQRGNFPDRFSGHQFPNYSSELNVNALLLGDSALYLCASSLKTSGTGELFFGEGSRLTVL.

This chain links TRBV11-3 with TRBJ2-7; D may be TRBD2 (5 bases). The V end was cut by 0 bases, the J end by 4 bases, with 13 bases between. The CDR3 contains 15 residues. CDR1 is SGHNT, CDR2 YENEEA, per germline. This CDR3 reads CASSLEGSTIYEQYF. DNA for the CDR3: TGTGCCAGCAGCTTAGAGGGGAGTACAATTTACGAGCAGTACTTC.

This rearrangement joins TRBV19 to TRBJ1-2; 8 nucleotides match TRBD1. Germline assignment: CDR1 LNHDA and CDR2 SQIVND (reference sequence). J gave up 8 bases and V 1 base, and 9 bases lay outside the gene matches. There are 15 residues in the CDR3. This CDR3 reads CASSIALDRGGGYTF. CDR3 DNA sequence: TGTGCCAGTAGTATAGCACTCGACAGGGGAGGCGGCTACACCTTC.

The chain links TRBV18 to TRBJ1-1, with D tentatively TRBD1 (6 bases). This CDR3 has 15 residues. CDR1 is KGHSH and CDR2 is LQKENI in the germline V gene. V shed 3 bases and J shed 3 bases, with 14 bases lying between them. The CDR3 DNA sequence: TGTGCCAGCTCACCTCTGGACAGTTCGGACACTGAAGCTTTCTTT. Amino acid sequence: CASSPLDSSDTEAFF.

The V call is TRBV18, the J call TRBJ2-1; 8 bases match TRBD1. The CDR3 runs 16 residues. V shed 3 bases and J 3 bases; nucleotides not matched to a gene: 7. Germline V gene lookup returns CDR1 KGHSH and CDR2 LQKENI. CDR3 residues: CASSPMGQALYNEQFF. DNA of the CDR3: TGTGCCAGCTCACCCATGGGACAGGCCCTCTACAATGAGCAGTTCTTC.

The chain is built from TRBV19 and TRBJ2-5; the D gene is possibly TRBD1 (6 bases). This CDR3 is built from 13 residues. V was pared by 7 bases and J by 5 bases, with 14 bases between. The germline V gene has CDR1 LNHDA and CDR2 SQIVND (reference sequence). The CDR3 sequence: CASNRDGQETQYF. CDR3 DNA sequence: TGTGCCAGTAACAGGGACGGGCAGGAGACCCAGTACTTC.

The chain's CDR3 is CASSLQKNTGELFF. The CDR3 DNA reads TGTGCCAGCAGTTTACAGAAAAACACCGGGGAGCTGTTTTTT. V and J are TRBV27 and TRBJ2-2; D unresolved. This CDR3 is built from 14 residues. V lost 2 bases to trimming and J lost 2 bases, with 6 bases between them. CDR1 MNHEY and CDR2 SMNVEV come from the germline V gene (reference sequence).

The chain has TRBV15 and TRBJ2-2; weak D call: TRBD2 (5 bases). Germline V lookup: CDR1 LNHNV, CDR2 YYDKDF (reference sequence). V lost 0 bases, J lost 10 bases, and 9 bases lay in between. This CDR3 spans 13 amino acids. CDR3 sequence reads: CATSRDNGLELFF. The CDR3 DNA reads TGTGCCACCAGCAGAGATAATGGACTGGAGCTGTTTTTT. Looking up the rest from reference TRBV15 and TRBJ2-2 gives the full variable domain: DAMVIQNPRYQVTQFGKPVTLSCSQTLNHNVMYWYQQKSSQAPKLLFHYYDKDFNNEADTPDNFQSRRPNTSFCFLDIRSPGLGDTAMYLCATSRDNGLELFFGEGSRLTVL.

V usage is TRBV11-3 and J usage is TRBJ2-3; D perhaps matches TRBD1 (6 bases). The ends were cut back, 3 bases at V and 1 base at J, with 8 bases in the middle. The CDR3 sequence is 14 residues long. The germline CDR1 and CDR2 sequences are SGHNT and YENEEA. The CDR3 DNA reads TGTGCCAGCAGCTTTCGGACAGGCACAGATACGCAGTATTTT. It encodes CASSFRTGTDTQYF.

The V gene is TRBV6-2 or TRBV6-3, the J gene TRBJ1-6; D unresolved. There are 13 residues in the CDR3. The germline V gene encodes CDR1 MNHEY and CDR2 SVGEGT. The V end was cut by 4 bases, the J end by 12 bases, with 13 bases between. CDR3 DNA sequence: TGTGCCAGCAGTTTCCCGGGCGCGGGACCCCTCCACTTT. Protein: CASSFPGAGPLHF.

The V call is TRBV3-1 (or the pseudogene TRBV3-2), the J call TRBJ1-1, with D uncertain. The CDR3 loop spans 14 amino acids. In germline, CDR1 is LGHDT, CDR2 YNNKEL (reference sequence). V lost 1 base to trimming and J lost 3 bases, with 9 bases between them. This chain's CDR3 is CASSQASRYTEAFF. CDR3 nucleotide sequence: TGTGCCAGCAGCCAAGCCTCGCGATACACTGAAGCTTTCTTT.

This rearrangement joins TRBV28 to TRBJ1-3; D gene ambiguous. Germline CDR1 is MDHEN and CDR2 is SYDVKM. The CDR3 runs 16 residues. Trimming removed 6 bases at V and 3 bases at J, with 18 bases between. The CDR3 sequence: CASRKGRASGGNTIYF. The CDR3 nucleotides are TGTGCCAGCAGAAAAGGGCGGGCCTCGGGTGGAAACACCATATATTTT.

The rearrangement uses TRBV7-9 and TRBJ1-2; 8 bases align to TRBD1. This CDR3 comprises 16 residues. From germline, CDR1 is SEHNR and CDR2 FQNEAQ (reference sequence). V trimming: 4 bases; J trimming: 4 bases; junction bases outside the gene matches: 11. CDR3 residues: CASSSSPSTGVYGYTF. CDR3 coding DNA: TGTGCCAGCAGCTCATCTCCGTCGACAGGGGTCTATGGCTACACCTTC. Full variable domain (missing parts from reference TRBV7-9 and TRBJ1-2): DTGVSQNPRHKITKRGQNVTFRCDPISEHNRLYWYRQTLGQGPEFLTYFQNEAQLEKSRLLSDRFSAERPKGSFSTLEIQRTEQGDSAMYLCASSSSPSTGVYGYTFGSGTRLTVV.

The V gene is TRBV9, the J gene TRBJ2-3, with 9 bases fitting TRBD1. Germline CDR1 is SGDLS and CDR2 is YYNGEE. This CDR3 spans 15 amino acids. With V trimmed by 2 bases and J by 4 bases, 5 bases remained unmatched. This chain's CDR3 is CASSVGTGNSDTQYF. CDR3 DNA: TGTGCCAGCAGCGTCGGGACAGGGAATTCAGATACGCAGTATTTT.

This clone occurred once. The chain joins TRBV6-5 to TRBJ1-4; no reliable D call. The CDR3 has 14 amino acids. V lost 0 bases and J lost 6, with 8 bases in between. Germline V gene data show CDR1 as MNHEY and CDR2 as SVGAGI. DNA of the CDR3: TGTGCCAGCAGTTACTCATGGGCTCATGAAAAACTGTTTTTT. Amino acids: CASSYSWAHEKLFF.

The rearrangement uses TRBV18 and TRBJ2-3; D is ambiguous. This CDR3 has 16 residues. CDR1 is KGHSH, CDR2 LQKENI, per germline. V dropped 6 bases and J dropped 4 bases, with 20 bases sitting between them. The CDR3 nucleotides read TGTGCCAGCTCCCCCGGCGCTGAGGCGGCGGCAGATACGCAGTATTTT. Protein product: CASSPGAEAAADTQYF.

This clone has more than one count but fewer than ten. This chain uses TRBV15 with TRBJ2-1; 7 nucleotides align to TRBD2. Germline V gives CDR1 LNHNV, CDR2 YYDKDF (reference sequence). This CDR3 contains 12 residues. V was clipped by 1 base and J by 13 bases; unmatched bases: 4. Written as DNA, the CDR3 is TGTGCCACCAGCAGAGTCGGGGGGAACCAGTTCTTC. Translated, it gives CATSRVGGNQFF. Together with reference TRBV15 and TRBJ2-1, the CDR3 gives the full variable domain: DAMVIQNPRYQVTQFGKPVTLSCSQTLNHNVMYWYQQKSSQAPKLLFHYYDKDFNNEADTPDNFQSRRPNTSFCFLDIRSPGLGDTAMYLCATSRVGGNQFFGPGTRLTVL.

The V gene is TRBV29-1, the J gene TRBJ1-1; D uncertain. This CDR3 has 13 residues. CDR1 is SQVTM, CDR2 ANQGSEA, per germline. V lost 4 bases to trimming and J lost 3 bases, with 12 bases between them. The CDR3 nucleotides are TGCAGCGTTGGAACGGGGATTTACACTGAAGCTTTCTTT. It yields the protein CSVGTGIYTEAFF. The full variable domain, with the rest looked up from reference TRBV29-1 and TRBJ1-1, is SAVISQKPSRDICQRGTSLTIQCQVDSQVTMMFWYRQQPGQSLTLIATANQGSEATYESGFVIDKFPISRPNLTFSTLTVSNMSPEDSSIYLCSVGTGIYTEAFFGQGTRLTVV.

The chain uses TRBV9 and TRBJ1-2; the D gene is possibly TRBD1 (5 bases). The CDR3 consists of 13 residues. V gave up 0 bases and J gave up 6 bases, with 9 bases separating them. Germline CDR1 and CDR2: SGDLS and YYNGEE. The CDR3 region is CASSVGGGDGYTF. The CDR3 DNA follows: TGTGCCAGCAGCGTAGGAGGAGGGGATGGCTACACCTTC.

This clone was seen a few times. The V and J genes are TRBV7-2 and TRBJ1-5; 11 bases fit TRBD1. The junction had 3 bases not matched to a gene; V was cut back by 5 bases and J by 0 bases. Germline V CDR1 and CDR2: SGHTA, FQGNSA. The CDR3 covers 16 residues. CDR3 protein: CASSGQGALSNQPQHF. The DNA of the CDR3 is TGTGCCAGCAGCGGACAGGGGGCGCTTAGCAATCAGCCCCAGCATTTT.

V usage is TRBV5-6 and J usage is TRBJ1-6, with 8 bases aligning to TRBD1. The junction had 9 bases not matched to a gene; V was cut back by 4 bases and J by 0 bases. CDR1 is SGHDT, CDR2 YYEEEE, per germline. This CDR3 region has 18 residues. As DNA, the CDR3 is TGTGCCAGCAGCAACGCGGGGGACAGGAGCTCCTATAATTCACCCCTCCACTTT. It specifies CASSNAGDRSSYNSPLHF. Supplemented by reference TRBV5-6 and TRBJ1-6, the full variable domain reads DAGVTQSPTHLIKTRGQQVTLRCSPKSGHDTVSWYQQALGQGPQFIFQYYEEEERQRGNFPDRFSGHQFPNYSSELNVNALLLGDSALYLCASSNAGDRSSYNSPLHFGNGTRLTVT.